The clone carrying this TCR beta chain has just a few counts. Using a J-beta primer mix together with a sample-barcoded 5' primer, a second PCR was run for roughly 7 to 11 cycles. A single record per CDR3 protein comes from TCRdb applying MiXCR to the 5' RACE reads. The table records some 760,000 distinct CDR3 sequences, about 25% of them present only once. V shed 5 bases and J shed 7 bases, with 14 bases lying between them. There are 13 residues in the CDR3. Per germline, CDR1 SGHAT and CDR2 FQNNGV. The sample belongs to a study of blood T cells in healthy people across ages. Ranging in age from roughly 6 to 90, the donors were healthy Caucasian individuals from Russia. This sample was shared with a second study, whose subject was T cells of mothers and their children.

The chain employs TRBV11-2 and TRBJ2-5, with a possible D match to TRBD2 (6 bases). The source material was blood. This clonotype was sampled from a boy under 18 in good health. This chain's CDR3 is CASSVWLEGTQYF. CDR3 sequence (DNA): TGTGCCAGCAGCGTATGGCTGGAGGGGACCCAGTACTTC.